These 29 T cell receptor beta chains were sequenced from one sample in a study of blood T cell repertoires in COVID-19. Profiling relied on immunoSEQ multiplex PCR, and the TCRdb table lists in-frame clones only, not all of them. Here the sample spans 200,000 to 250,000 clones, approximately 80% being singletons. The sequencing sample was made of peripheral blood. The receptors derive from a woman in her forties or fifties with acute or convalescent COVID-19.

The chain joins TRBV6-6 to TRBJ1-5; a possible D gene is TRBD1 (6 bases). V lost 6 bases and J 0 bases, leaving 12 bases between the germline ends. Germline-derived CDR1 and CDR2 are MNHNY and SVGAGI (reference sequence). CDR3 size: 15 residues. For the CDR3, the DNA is TGTGCCAGCAGATTACAGGGAGATAGCAATCAGCCCCAGCATTTT. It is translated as CASRLQGDSNQPQHF.

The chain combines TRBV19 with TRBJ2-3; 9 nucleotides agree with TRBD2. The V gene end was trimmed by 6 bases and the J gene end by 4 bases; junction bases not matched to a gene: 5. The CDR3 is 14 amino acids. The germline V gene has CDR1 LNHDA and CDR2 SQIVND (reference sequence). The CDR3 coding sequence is TGTGCCAGTAGAGAGGTAGCGGGGGCAGATACGCAGTATTTT. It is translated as CASREVAGADTQYF.

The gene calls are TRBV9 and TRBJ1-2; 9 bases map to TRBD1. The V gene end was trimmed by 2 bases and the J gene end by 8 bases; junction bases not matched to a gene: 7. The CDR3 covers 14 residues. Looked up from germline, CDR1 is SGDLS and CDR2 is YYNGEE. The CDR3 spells CASSVSGTGHGYTF. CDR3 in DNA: TGTGCCAGCAGCGTTTCCGGGACAGGGCACGGCTACACCTTC.

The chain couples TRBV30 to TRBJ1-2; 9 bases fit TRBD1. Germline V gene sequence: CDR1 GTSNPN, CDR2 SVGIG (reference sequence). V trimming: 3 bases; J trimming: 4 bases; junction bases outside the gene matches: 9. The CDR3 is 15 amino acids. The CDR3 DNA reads TGTGCCTGGAGCCCTCCGGGACAGGGCACCTATGGCTACACCTTC. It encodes CAWSPPGQGTYGYTF.

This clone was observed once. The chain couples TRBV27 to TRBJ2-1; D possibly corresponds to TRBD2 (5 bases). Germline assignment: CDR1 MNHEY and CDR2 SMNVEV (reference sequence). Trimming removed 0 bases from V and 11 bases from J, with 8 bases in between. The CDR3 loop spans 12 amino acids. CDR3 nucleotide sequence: TGTGCCAGCAGTTTATCAAGGGAGCAGCAGTTCTTC. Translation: CASSLSREQQFF.

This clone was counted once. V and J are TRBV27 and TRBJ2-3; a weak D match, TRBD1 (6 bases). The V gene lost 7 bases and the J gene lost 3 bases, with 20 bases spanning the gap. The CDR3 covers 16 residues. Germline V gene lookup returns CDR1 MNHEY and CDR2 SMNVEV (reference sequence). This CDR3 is CASTIRYRERTDTQYF. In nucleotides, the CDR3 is TGTGCCAGCACCATACGCTACAGGGAGCGGACAGATACGCAGTATTTT.

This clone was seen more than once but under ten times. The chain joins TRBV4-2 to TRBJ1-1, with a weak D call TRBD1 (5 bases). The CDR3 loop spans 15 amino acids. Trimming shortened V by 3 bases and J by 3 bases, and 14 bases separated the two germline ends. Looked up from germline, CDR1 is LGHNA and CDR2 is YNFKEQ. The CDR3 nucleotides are TGTGCCAGCAGCCACAAAGGGGATAGAGACACTGAAGCTTTCTTT. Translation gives CASSHKGDRDTEAFF.

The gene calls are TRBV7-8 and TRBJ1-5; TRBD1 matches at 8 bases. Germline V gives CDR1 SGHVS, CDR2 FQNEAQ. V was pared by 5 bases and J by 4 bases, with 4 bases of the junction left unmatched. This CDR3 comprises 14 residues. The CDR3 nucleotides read TGTGCCAGCAGCGACAGGGGTAGGAATCAGCCCCAGCATTTT. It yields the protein CASSDRGRNQPQHF.

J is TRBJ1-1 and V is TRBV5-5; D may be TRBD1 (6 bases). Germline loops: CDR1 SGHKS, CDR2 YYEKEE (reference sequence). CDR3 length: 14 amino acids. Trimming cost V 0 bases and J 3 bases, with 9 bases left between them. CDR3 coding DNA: TGTGCCAGCAGCTTGGGCAGGGGATACACTGAAGCTTTCTTT. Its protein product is CASSLGRGYTEAFF.

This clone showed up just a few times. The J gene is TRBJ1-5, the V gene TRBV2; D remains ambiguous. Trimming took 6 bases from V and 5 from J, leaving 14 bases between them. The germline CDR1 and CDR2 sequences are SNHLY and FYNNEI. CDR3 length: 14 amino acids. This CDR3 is CASSPIPGYQPQHF. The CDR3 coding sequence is TGTGCCAGCAGCCCGATACCGGGGTATCAGCCCCAGCATTTT. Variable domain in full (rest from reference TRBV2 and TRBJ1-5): EPEVTQTPSHQVTQMGQEVILRCVPISNHLYFYWYRQILGQKVEFLVSFYNNEISEKSEIFDDQFSVERPDGSNFTLKIRSTKLEDSAMYFCASSPIPGYQPQHFGDGTRLSIL.

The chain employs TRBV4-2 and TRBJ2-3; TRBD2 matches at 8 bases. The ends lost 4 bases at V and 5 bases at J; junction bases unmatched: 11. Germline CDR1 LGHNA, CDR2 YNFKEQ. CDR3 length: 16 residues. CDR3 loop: CASSRRGGRVKDTQYF. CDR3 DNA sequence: TGTGCCAGCAGCCGCCGGGGGGGCCGGGTGAAAGATACGCAGTATTTT.

The DNA for the CDR3 is TGTGCCATCAGTCGCCTAGCGGGAGAAGAGACCCAGTACTTC. Residues: CAISRLAGEETQYF. This sequence joins TRBV10-3 and TRBJ2-5, with 10 bases aligning to TRBD2. J lost 3 bases, V lost 5 bases, and 3 bases had no gene match. The CDR3 loop spans 14 amino acids. The germline V gene has CDR1 ENHRY and CDR2 SYGVKD.

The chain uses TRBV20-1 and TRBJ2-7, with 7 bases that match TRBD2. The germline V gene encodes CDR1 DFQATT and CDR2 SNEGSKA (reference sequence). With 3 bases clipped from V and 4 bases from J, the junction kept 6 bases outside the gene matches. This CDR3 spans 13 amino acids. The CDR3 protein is CSASPSGVYEQYF. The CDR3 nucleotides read TGCAGTGCTAGTCCTAGCGGAGTTTACGAGCAGTACTTC.

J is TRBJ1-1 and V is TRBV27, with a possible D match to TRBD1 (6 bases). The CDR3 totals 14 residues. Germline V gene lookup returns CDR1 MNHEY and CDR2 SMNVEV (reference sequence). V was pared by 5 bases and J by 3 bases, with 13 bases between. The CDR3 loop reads CASSKYRVDTEAFF. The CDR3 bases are TGTGCCAGCAGTAAATACAGGGTGGACACTGAAGCTTTCTTT.

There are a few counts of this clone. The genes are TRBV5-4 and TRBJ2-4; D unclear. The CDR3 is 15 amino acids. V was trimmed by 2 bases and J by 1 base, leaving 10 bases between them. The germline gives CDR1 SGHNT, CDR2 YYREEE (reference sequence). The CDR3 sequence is CASSFFEAAKNIQYF. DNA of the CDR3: TGTGCCAGCAGCTTTTTCGAGGCCGCCAAAAACATTCAGTACTTC.

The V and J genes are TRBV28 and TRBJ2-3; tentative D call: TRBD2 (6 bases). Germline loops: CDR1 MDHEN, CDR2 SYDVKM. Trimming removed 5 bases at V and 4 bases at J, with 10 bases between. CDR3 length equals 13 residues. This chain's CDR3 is CASSPGGADTQYF. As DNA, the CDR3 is TGTGCCAGCAGTCCAGGAGGGGCAGATACGCAGTATTTT.

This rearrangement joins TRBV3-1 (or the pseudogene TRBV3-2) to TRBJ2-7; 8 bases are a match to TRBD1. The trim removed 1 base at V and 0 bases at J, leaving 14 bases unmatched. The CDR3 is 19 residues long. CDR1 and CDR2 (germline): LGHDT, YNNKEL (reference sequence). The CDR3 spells CASSQVAGQGSFGSYEQYF. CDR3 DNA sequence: TGTGCCAGCAGCCAAGTAGCCGGACAGGGTTCGTTCGGCTCCTACGAGCAGTACTTC.

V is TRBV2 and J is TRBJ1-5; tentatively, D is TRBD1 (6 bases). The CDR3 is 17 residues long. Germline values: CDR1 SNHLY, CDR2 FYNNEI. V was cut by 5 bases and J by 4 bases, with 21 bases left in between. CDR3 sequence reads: CASSRESTGFGNQPQHF. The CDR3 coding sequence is TGTGCCAGCAGTAGAGAGAGTACAGGGTTCGGGAATCAGCCCCAGCATTTT.

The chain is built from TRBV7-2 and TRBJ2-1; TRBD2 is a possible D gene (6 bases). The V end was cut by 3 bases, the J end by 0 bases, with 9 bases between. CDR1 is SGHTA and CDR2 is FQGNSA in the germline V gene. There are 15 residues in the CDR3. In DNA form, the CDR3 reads TGTGCCAGCAGCTTGGTAGCGGACTCCTACAATGAGCAGTTCTTC. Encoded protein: CASSLVADSYNEQFF.

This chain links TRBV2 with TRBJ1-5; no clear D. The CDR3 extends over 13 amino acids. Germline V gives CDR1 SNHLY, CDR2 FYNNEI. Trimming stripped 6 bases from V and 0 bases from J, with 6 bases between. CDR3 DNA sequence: TGTGCCAGCAGGTCAGATAGCAATCAGCCCCAGCATTTT. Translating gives CASRSDSNQPQHF.

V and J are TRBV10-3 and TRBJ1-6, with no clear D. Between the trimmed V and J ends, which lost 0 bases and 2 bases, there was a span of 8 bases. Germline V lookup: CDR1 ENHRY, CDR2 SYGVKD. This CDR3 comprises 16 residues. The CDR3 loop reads CAISESEAPYNSPLHF. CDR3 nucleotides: TGTGCCATCAGTGAGTCCGAGGCGCCCTATAATTCACCCCTCCACTTT.

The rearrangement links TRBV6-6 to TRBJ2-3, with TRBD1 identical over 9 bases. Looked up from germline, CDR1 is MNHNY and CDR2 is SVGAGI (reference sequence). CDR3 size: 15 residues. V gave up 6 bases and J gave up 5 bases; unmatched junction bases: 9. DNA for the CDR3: TGTGCCAGCAGCCCCGGGACAGGGTTTGGAGATACGCAGTATTTT. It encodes CASSPGTGFGDTQYF.

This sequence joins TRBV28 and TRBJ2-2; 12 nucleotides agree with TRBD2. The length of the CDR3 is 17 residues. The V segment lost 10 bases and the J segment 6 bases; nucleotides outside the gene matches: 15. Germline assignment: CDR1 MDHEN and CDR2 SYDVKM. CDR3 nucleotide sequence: TGTGCCATCAGAAAGAGGACTAGCGGGATGCCCGCCGGGGAGCTGTTTTTT. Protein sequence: CAIRKRTSGMPAGELFF. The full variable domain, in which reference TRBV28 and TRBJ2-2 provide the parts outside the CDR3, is DVKVTQSSRYLVKRTGEKVFLECVQDMDHENMFWYRQDPGLGLRLIYFSYDVKMKEKGDIPEGYSVSREKKERFSLILESASTNQTSMYLCAIRKRTSGMPAGELFFGEGSRLTVL.

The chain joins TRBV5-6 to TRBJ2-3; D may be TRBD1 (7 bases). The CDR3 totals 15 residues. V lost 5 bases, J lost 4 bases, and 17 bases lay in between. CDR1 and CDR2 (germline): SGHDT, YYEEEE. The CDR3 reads CASRETGSGADTQYF. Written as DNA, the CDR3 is TGTGCCAGCAGGGAGACAGGGTCGGGGGCAGATACGCAGTATTTT.

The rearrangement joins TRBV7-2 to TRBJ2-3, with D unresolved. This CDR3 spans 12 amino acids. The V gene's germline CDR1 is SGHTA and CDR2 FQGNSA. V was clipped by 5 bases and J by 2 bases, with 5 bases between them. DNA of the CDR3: TGTGCCAGCAGCCAGTTCACAGATACGCAGTATTTT. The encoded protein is CASSQFTDTQYF.

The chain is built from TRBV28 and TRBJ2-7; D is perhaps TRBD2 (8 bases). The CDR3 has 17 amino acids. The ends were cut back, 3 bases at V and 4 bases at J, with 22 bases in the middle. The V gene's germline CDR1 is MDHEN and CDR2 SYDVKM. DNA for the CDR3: TGTGCCAGCAGTTTTTCCCCCAGGGGGACTAGTCAGTACGAGCAGTACTTC. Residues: CASSFSPRGTSQYEQYF.

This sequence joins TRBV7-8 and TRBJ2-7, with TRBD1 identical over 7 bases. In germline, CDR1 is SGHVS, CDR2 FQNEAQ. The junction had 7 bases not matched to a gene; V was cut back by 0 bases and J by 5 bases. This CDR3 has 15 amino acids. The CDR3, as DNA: TGTGCCAGCAGCTTAGCAGGGGGCGGGCGGGACGAGCAGTACTTC. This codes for CASSLAGGGRDEQYF.

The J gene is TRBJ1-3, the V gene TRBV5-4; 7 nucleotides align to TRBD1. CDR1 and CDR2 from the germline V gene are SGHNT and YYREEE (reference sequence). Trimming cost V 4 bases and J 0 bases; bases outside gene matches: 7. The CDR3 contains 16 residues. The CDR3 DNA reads TGTGCCAGCAGCCAACCGGGACAGAGCTCTGGAAACACCATATATTTT. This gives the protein CASSQPGQSSGNTIYF.

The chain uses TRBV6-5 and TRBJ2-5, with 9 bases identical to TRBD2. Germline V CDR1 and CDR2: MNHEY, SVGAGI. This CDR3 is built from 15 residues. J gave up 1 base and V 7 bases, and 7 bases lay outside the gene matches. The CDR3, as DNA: TGTGCCAGCACTGTGGCTAGCGGGGCCCAAGAGACCCAGTACTTC. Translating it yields CASTVASGAQETQYF.